This passage covers 22 T cell receptor beta chains from one sample sequenced in a study of blood T cell repertoires in COVID-19. Measured with immunoSEQ multiplex PCR; TCRdb has only the in-frame clones, and not every one. The repertoire holds approximately 110,000 clones, with roughly 80% as singletons. Input material: peripheral blood. Every receptor here comes from a woman older than 75 with acute or convalescent COVID-19.

This chain links TRBV9 with TRBJ2-3, with TRBD2 as a possible D gene (5 bases). In germline, CDR1 is SGDLS, CDR2 YYNGEE. Trimming cost V 0 bases and J 1 base, with 12 bases left between them. The CDR3 runs to 16 residues. The CDR3 DNA sequence: TGTGCCAGCAGCGTAGGCGAGGGAGTGGGCACAGATACGCAGTATTTT. It specifies CASSVGEGVGTDTQYF.

This clone was seen once. The chain links TRBV7-9 to TRBJ2-3; 12 bases are shared with TRBD2. Per the germline V gene, CDR1 is SEHNR and CDR2 is FQNEAQ (reference sequence). Trimming removed 5 bases from V and 0 bases from J; junction bases left unmatched: 6. The CDR3 is made up of 17 amino acids. The CDR3 DNA sequence: TGTGCCAGCAGCCCCCCCGGGACTAGCGGGAGCACAGATACGCAGTATTTT. The encoded protein is CASSPPGTSGSTDTQYF.

The CDR3 nucleotides are TGTGCCAGCAGCCGACTAGGCACGAACACCGGGGAGCTGTTTTTT. Amino acids: CASSRLGTNTGELFF. The chain employs TRBV5-4 and TRBJ2-2; D is possibly TRBD2 (6 bases). This CDR3 is built from 15 residues. CDR1 is SGHNT, CDR2 YYREEE, per germline (reference sequence). V was trimmed by 4 bases and J by 0 bases, leaving 10 bases between them. Looking up the rest from reference TRBV5-4 and TRBJ2-2 gives the full variable domain: ETGVTQSPTHLIKTRGQQVTLRCSSQSGHNTVSWYQQALGQGPQFIFQYYREEENGRGNFPPRFSGLQFPNYSSELNVNALELDDSALYLCASSRLGTNTGELFFGEGSRLTVL.

The chain recombines TRBV7-9 with TRBJ1-1; D is possibly TRBD1 (5 bases). Germline loops: CDR1 SEHNR, CDR2 FQNEAQ (reference sequence). The V gene lost 6 bases and the J gene lost 5 bases, with 16 bases spanning the gap. This CDR3 spans 14 amino acids. DNA for the CDR3: TGTGCCAGCAGGTCCGGGACTCAAGTAACTGAAGCTTTCTTT. It translates to CASRSGTQVTEAFF. The entire variable domain, with the rest obtained from reference TRBV7-9 and TRBJ1-1, is as follows: DTGVSQNPRHKITKRGQNVTFRCDPISEHNRLYWYRQTLGQGPEFLTYFQNEAQLEKSRLLSDRFSAERPKGSFSTLEIQRTEQGDSAMYLCASRSGTQVTEAFFGQGTRLTVV.

This clone appeared a few times. The chain employs TRBV5-4 and TRBJ1-2, with D uncertain. Germline CDR1 SGHNT, CDR2 YYREEE (reference sequence). The CDR3 length is 11 residues. Trimming pared 0 bases from V and 6 bases from J, leaving 3 bases between. The CDR3 is CASSLEHGYTF. In nucleotides, the CDR3 is TGTGCCAGCAGCTTGGAGCATGGCTACACCTTC.

The chain employs TRBV6-4 and TRBJ2-3; weak D call: TRBD1 (5 bases). The CDR3 consists of 14 residues. The V end was cut by 0 bases, the J end by 2 bases, with 6 bases between. Germline assignment: CDR1 MRHNA and CDR2 SNTAGT. The CDR3 here is CASSDSGLTDTQYF. CDR3 DNA sequence: TGTGCCAGCAGTGACTCGGGGCTCACAGATACGCAGTATTTT.

This clone was detected only a few times. The rearrangement joins TRBV28 to TRBJ2-2; 9 bases fit TRBD1. This CDR3 spans 14 amino acids. Looked up from germline, CDR1 is MDHEN and CDR2 is SYDVKM. V lost 7 bases, J lost 1 base, and 1 base stayed unmatched. The CDR3 sequence is CASTTGGNTGELFF. CDR3 DNA: TGTGCCAGCACGACAGGGGGGAACACCGGGGAGCTGTTTTTT.

The chain employs TRBV10-2 and TRBJ1-2; D is possibly TRBD1 (5 bases). CDR3 size: 12 residues. Germline-derived CDR1 and CDR2 are WSHSY and SAAADI. With 4 bases removed from V and 2 bases from J, the gap between germline ends came to 5 bases. CDR3: CASSGGNYGYTF. For the CDR3, the DNA is TGCGCCAGCAGTGGGGGCAACTATGGCTACACCTTC.

The chain combines TRBV13 with TRBJ2-1; TRBD1 is a possible D gene (5 bases). Germline lookup yields CDR1 PRHDT and CDR2 FYEKMQ (reference sequence). The CDR3 length is 15 residues. V dropped 0 bases and J dropped 5 bases, with 11 bases sitting between them. The CDR3 here is CASSLGDNNHNEQFF. In DNA, the CDR3 is TGTGCCAGCAGCTTAGGGGACAACAACCACAATGAGCAGTTCTTC.

The genes are TRBV5-1 and TRBJ2-2, with 8 nucleotides matching TRBD2. Germline CDR1 and CDR2: SGHRS and YFSETQ. The CDR3 is 15 amino acids. The ends lost 6 bases at V and 4 bases at J; junction bases unmatched: 8. CDR3 residues: CASTLLAGPTGELFF. The CDR3, as DNA: TGCGCCAGCACCCTTTTAGCGGGACCCACCGGGGAGCTGTTTTTT.

The CDR3: CAISDWVGYAGEVEQFF. The CDR3 nucleotides are TGTGCCATCAGTGACTGGGTGGGATACGCGGGAGAGGTTGAGCAGTTCTTC. The chain uses TRBV10-3 and TRBJ2-1, with 7 bases that match TRBD2. With V trimmed by 3 bases and J by 9 bases, 17 bases remained unmatched. The germline V gene encodes CDR1 ENHRY and CDR2 SYGVKD. CDR3 size: 17 residues.

In its sample, this clone was seen a few times. The chain recombines TRBV24-1 with TRBJ1-5, with 12 bases identical to TRBD1. Germline CDR1 KGHDR, CDR2 SFDVKD. With 8 bases clipped from V and 0 bases from J, the junction kept 7 bases outside the gene matches. The CDR3 runs to 17 residues. The CDR3 sequence is CATIPGQGADSNQPQHF. CDR3 sequence (DNA): TGTGCCACCATACCGGGACAGGGGGCGGATAGCAATCAGCCCCAGCATTTT.

This rearrangement joins TRBV4-3 to TRBJ2-1; TRBD1 aligns across 10 bases. CDR1 and CDR2 (germline): LGHNA, YSLEER. CDR3 length equals 14 residues. After removal of 1 base from V and 7 bases from J, the junction contained 1 base not matched to a gene. The CDR3 DNA reads as TGCGCCAGCAGCCAAGGACAGGGGGCGAATGAGCAGTTCTTC. Amino acids: CASSQGQGANEQFF.

J is TRBJ2-3 and V is TRBV7-9; 7 nucleotides line up with TRBD2. Losses at the gene ends were 2 bases for V and 6 bases for J; bases not matched to a gene: 8. Germline CDR1 and CDR2: SEHNR and FQNEAQ (reference sequence). The CDR3 consists of 15 residues. The DNA for the CDR3 is TGTGCCAGCAGCTTAATTCCGGCGGGGGTTGATACGCAGTATTTT. This encodes CASSLIPAGVDTQYF.

The V gene is TRBV24-1, the J gene TRBJ2-3, with D possibly TRBD2 on 6 matching bases. V lost 6 bases and J 10 bases, leaving 19 bases between the germline ends. CDR3 length: 14 amino acids. Germline CDR1 reads KGHDR; CDR2 reads SFDVKD. The CDR3 region is CATSPGRTNPAQYF. The DNA for the CDR3 is TGTGCCACCAGTCCCGGGAGAACAAATCCCGCGCAGTATTTT.

The J gene is TRBJ1-2, the V gene TRBV5-6; D unresolved. This CDR3 has 14 residues. Trimming left V 0 bases short and J 2 bases short, with 8 bases between. Germline CDR1 and CDR2: SGHDT and YYEEEE. The CDR3 loop is CASSLGQINYGYTF. Written as DNA, the CDR3 is TGTGCCAGCAGCTTGGGGCAGATCAACTATGGCTACACCTTC. Looking up the rest from reference TRBV5-6 and TRBJ1-2 gives the full variable domain: DAGVTQSPTHLIKTRGQQVTLRCSPKSGHDTVSWYQQALGQGPQFIFQYYEEEERQRGNFPDRFSGHQFPNYSSELNVNALLLGDSALYLCASSLGQINYGYTFGSGTRLTVV.

The chain recombines TRBV4-1 with TRBJ2-3; 11 bases fit TRBD2. V shed 4 bases and J 0 bases; nucleotides not matched to a gene: 12. Germline lookup yields CDR1 MGHRA and CDR2 YSYEKL. There are 19 residues in the CDR3. CDR3 DNA: TGCGCCAGCAGCCGGACTAGCGGGTCCTACTATTCTAGCACAGATACGCAGTATTTT. This codes for CASSRTSGSYYSSTDTQYF.

V is TRBV18 and J is TRBJ1-4; 7 bases fit TRBD1. The ends lost 3 bases at V and 7 bases at J; junction bases unmatched: 11. The CDR3 loop spans 16 amino acids. The germline V gene has CDR1 KGHSH and CDR2 LQKENI. The CDR3 loop is CASSPTGSGPGEKLFF. The CDR3 nucleotides read TGTGCCAGCTCACCGACAGGGTCGGGACCGGGTGAAAAACTGTTTTTT. The variable domain in full, completed from reference TRBV18 and TRBJ1-4, reads NAGVMQNPRHLVRRRGQEARLRCSPMKGHSHVYWYRQLPEEGLKFMVYLQKENIIDESGMPKERFSAEFPKEGPSILRIQQVVRGDSAAYFCASSPTGSGPGEKLFFGSGTQLSVL.

The sample holds one count of this clone. The chain recombines TRBV10-1 with TRBJ2-2; possible D gene TRBD2, 6 bases. The CDR3 runs to 15 residues. Germline V gene data show CDR1 as WNHNN and CDR2 as SYGVQD (reference sequence). Trimming stripped 0 bases from V and 6 bases from J, with 11 bases between. CDR3 bases: TGCGCCAGCAGTGAGTCAATCGGGGGTGCCGGGGAGCTGTTTTTT. Translating gives CASSESIGGAGELFF.

The V gene is TRBV6-6, the J gene TRBJ2-7; 7 nucleotides align to TRBD2. Looked up from germline, CDR1 is MNHNY and CDR2 is SVGAGI (reference sequence). The CDR3 totals 13 residues. V gave up 10 bases and J gave up 2 bases; unmatched junction bases: 8. The CDR3, as DNA: TGTGCCACCTCTCCTGGGGGGGCCTACGAGCAGTACGTC. Protein sequence: CATSPGGAYEQYV.

The chain joins TRBV5-4 to TRBJ2-6, with 8 bases identical to TRBD1. Germline V gene lookup returns CDR1 SGHNT and CDR2 YYREEE (reference sequence). The CDR3 runs to 17 residues. Trimming cost V 4 bases and J 2 bases; bases outside gene matches: 8. In DNA, the CDR3 is TGTGCCAGCAGCGCAGGACAGGGCCTCCCTGGGGCCAACGTCCTGACTTTC. Translation: CASSAGQGLPGANVLTF.

This clone was found once. J is TRBJ2-2 and V is TRBV19; possibly TRBD2 for D (6 bases). This CDR3 spans 15 amino acids. Germline V lookup: CDR1 LNHDA, CDR2 SQIVND (reference sequence). The V end lost 8 bases, the J end lost 3 bases, and 16 bases lay between the germline ends. This chain's CDR3 is CASSSRLGYTGELFF. DNA for the CDR3: TGTGCCAGTTCGTCAAGACTAGGTTACACCGGGGAGCTGTTTTTT.